This TCR beta chain appears in the sequencing data of a study of T-cell memory formation after mild COVID-19. From the 5' RACE reads, TCRdb called clonotypes with MiXCR, one entry per CDR3 protein. The sample lists 140,000 to 150,000 distinct CDR3 sequences, 6% to 7% occurring once. This CDR3 has 15 residues. V shed 1 base and J shed 10 bases, with 18 bases lying between them. Germline CDR1 SGHKS, CDR2 YYEKEE (reference sequence). The V call is TRBV5-5, the J call TRBJ2-1, with D maybe TRBD2 (6 bases). The receptor was derived from an adult woman who had mild COVID-19 (a few samples of this study predate the infection). Cell type and time point are not known. The sequenced material came from PBMCs or a T cell subset sorted from them (not recorded which). The CDR3 protein is CASSLFSYNAGEQFF. As DNA, the CDR3 is TGTGCCAGCAGCTTGTTTAGTTACAATGCGGGGGAGCAGTTCTTC.